This paragraph reports one TCR beta chain. Its specificity is unknown. This specimen belongs to a study of T cells expressing NK-cell markers. On the study more broadly: Eight donors were sequenced, of whom seven were HCMV-seropositive, while the remaining one was HCMV-seronegative. Overall study findings and caveats: Clarity on HCMV specificity was lacking for the expanded NKG2C+ T cell clones. A few donors likewise had their CD3+CD56-NKG2C+ fraction led by these clonotypes.

The CDR3 covers 15 residues. Germline V lookup: CDR1 DFQATT, CDR2 SNEGSKA (reference sequence). UMI-tagged 5'RACE template switching yielded the TCR beta cDNA. After re-calling the 5' RACE reads, TCRdb lists one entry per CDR3 protein, DNA absent. The listing records 150,000 or so distinct CDR3 sequences. The rearrangement uses TRBV20-1 and TRBJ2-3; with no DNA, the TCRdb D assignment of TRBD1 cannot be verified. The sample comprised blood T cells: a sorted CD56 or NKG2C T cell subset, CD4+ or CD8+ T cells, or bulk PBMC T cells (not recorded which). The sequence came from a woman in her 50s in good health. The CDR3 spells CSPPLGTRGTDTQYF.